These 10 T cell receptor beta chains came from one sample sequenced in a study of a mutant IDH1 vaccine in newly diagnosed glioma. Libraries were prepared by immunoSEQ multiplex PCR; TCRdb keeps only in-frame clonotypes and omits some of them. The data contain approximately 70,000 clones, just over 85% of them singletons. The time point denotes: baseline, week 1 (first vaccination visit). Treatment meaning: pre-vaccination baseline after standard-of-care therapy. Sequences were derived from PBMCs, sampled from a glioma patient treated with radiotherapy, temozolomide or both. These receptors came from a man aged 25 to 45 with glioma.

V is TRBV7-2 and J is TRBJ1-4; the D is unclear. Trimming removed 3 bases from V and 5 bases from J, with 10 bases in between. CDR3 length: 14 amino acids. Per the germline V gene, CDR1 is SGHTA and CDR2 is FQGNSA. The CDR3, as DNA: TGTGCCAGCAGCTTGACGGGTAGAAATGAAAAACTGTTTTTT. Translated: CASSLTGRNEKLFF.

V is TRBV5-1 and J is TRBJ2-5; 7 bases are a match to TRBD1. Judging by the DNA end, TRBJ2-7 fits better; the J call may be wrong. Germline CDR1 SGHRS, CDR2 YFSETQ. This CDR3 is 14 amino acids long. CDR3 in amino acids: CASSFFTGVGEQYF. The DNA for the CDR3 is TGCGCCAGCAGCTTTTTTACAGGGGTGGGCGAGCAGTACTTC.

V gene TRBV5-1 combines with J gene TRBJ1-4, with 7 positions matching TRBD1. V gave up 4 bases and J gave up 4 bases; unmatched junction bases: 10. The CDR3 is made up of 16 amino acids. Looked up from germline, CDR1 is SGHRS and CDR2 is YFSETQ. CDR3 region: CASSVGTVGFNEKLFF. In DNA form, the CDR3 reads TGCGCCAGCAGCGTTGGGACAGTCGGATTTAATGAAAAACTGTTTTTT.

The chain employs TRBV6-6 and TRBJ1-2; 9 positions match TRBD1. There are 14 residues in the CDR3. The trim removed 2 bases at V and 7 bases at J, leaving 5 bases unmatched. CDR1 and CDR2 from the germline V gene are MNHNY and SVGAGI (reference sequence). The CDR3 spells CASSYAGQGSGYTF. The CDR3 DNA reads TGTGCCAGCAGTTACGCCGGACAGGGGTCTGGCTACACCTTC.

This clone came up a few times. This chain links TRBV5-1 with TRBJ1-5; TRBD1 might be the D (6 bases). V lost 4 bases, J lost 0 bases, and 11 bases lay in between. From germline, CDR1 is SGHRS and CDR2 YFSETQ. The CDR3 loop spans 15 amino acids. The DNA of the CDR3 is TGCGCCAGCAGCCTGGGACATCATAGCAATCAGCCCCAGCATTTT. Translating gives CASSLGHHSNQPQHF.

This chain joins TRBV6-1 and TRBJ2-5; weak D call: TRBD2 (6 bases). V was trimmed by 5 bases and J by 7 bases, leaving 14 bases between them. Germline V gene data show CDR1 as MNHNS and CDR2 as SASEGT. This CDR3 has 13 amino acids. CDR3 DNA: TGTGCCAGCAGTCCTATACAGGAGGGGACCCAGTACTTC. The encoded protein is CASSPIQEGTQYF.

The V gene is TRBV4-2, the J gene TRBJ2-7, with D possibly matching TRBD1 (6 bases). In germline, CDR1 is LGHNA, CDR2 YNFKEQ. V was cut by 0 bases and J by 2 bases, with 14 bases left in between. CDR3 length: 16 amino acids. This CDR3 is CASSQDWAGAAYEQYF. The CDR3 coding sequence is TGTGCCAGCAGCCAAGATTGGGCAGGGGCCGCCTACGAGCAGTACTTC.

The chain's CDR3 is CASSTGVGAFF. CDR3 bases: TGTGCCAGCAGTACAGGAGTGGGAGCTTTCTTT. The V call is TRBV6-5, the J call TRBJ1-1; TRBD1 might be the D (5 bases). This CDR3 is 11 amino acids long. Trimming took off 5 bases at V and 10 bases at J, with 11 bases between the two ends. CDR1 is MNHEY, CDR2 SVGAGI, per germline.

Here the CDR3 reads CASSLLQGSGEKLFF. The DNA for the CDR3 is TGTGCCAGCAGCTTATTACAGGGGAGTGGTGAAAAACTGTTTTTT. The chain employs TRBV7-8 and TRBJ1-4; 7 nucleotides match TRBD1. The V and J ends lost 2 bases and 7 bases, in that order; junction bases with no gene match: 7. Germline V gene sequence: CDR1 SGHVS, CDR2 FQNEAQ. This CDR3 comprises 15 residues. Based on the CDR3 plus reference TRBV7-8 and TRBJ1-4, the full variable domain is GAGVSQSPRYKVAKRGQDVALRCDPISGHVSLFWYQQALGQGPEFLTYFQNEAQLDKSGLPSDRFFAERPEGSVSTLKIQRTQQEDSAVYLCASSLLQGSGEKLFFGSGTQLSVL.

V and J are TRBV7-2 and TRBJ2-1; TRBD2 matches 11 bases. This CDR3 spans 17 amino acids. The germline gives CDR1 SGHTA, CDR2 FQGNSA. J gave up 3 bases and V 4 bases, and 8 bases lay outside the gene matches. Here the CDR3 reads CASSSTLAGGLYNEQFF. The CDR3 nucleotides read TGTGCCAGCAGCTCTACATTAGCGGGGGGGCTCTACAATGAGCAGTTCTTC.